Listed below are T cell receptor beta chains from one sample, sequenced in a study of cytotoxic CD8 clonotypes in ibrutinib-treated CLL. Method: immunoSEQ multiplex PCR; TCRdb's copy keeps in-frame clones and lacks some. The data show tens of thousands of clones, 69% seen once. Source: PBMCs, taken after 12 months of ibrutinib treatment. The receptors originated from a human donor with chronic lymphocytic leukemia. Both conserved end residues are part of each CDR3. A D gene is named only where the DNA matches it firmly. Some rows have no size entry. The others give once, few or many, or a class for an expanded clone.

CDR3	DNA	J	V	size	D
CAITEGTEGTDTQYF	TGTGCCATCACCGAGGGGACGGAGGGCACAGATACGCAGTATTTT	TRBJ2-3	TRBV10-3	-	-
CASSLDRGETQYF	TGTGCCAGCAGCTTGGACAGGGGAGAGACCCAGTACTTC	TRBJ2-5	TRBV7-8	once	TRBD1
CASINPSGANVLTF	TGTGCCAGCATTAACCCCTCTGGGGCCAACGTCCTGACTTTC	TRBJ2-6	TRBV28	-	-
CASSYGLEVTGELFF	TGTGCCAGCAGTTACGGGCTGGAAGTAACCGGGGAGCTGTTTTTT	TRBJ2-2	TRBV6-5	-	-
CASSMTSGNTDTQYF	TGTGCCAGTAGTATGACTAGCGGGAACACAGATACGCAGTATTTT	TRBJ2-3	TRBV19	-	TRBD2
CASSFNPGRREKLFF	TGTGCCAGCAGCTTTAACCCGGGCAGACGTGAAAAACTGTTTTTT	TRBJ1-4	TRBV5-6	-	-
CASSIESQAPYGYTF	TGTGCCAGTAGTATAGAGAGCCAGGCTCCCTATGGCTACACCTTC	TRBJ1-2	TRBV19	once	-
CASSAGQGSNQPQHF	TGCGCCAGCAGCGCGGGACAGGGGAGTAATCAGCCCCAGCATTTT	TRBJ1-5	TRBV5-1	-	TRBD1
CASTVGLAVGETQYF	TGCGCCAGCACCGTGGGACTAGCCGTTGGAGAGACCCAGTACTTC	TRBJ2-5	TRBV5-1	-	TRBD2
CAIGTGDGYGYTF	TGTGCCATCGGCACAGGGGATGGCTATGGCTACACCTTC	TRBJ1-2	TRBV10-3	-	TRBD1
CASRRGEDTYNEQFF	TGCGCCAGCAGGCGAGGGGAGGACACGTACAATGAGCAGTTCTTC	TRBJ2-1	TRBV4-1	-	-
CASSSRGLETQYF	TGTGCCAGCAGTTCCAGGGGGCTGGAGACCCAGTACTTC	TRBJ2-5	TRBV2	-	TRBD1
CASGTRGYPPQHF	TGTGCCAGCGGGACGAGGGGGTACCCGCCCCAGCATTTT	TRBJ1-5	TRBV27	-	-
CASSYEGVTDTQYF	TGTGCCAGCAGTTACGAAGGTGTCACAGATACGCAGTATTTT	TRBJ2-3	TRBV6-5	-	-
CASSVDSSYEQYF	TGTGCCAGCAGCGTAGACAGCTCCTACGAGCAGTACTTC	TRBJ2-7	TRBV7-9	-	-
CASSVEGDYGYTF	TGTGCCAGCAGCGTAGAAGGAGACTATGGCTACACCTTC	TRBJ1-2	TRBV9	-	-
CASSQGLAGGLGTQYF	TGTGCCAGCAGCCAGGGACTAGCGGGGGGGCTGGGGACCCAGTACTTC	TRBJ2-5	TRBV9	-	TRBD2
CASSLGRRDEKLFF	TGTGCCAGCAGCTTAGGACGTCGGGATGAAAAACTGTTTTTT	TRBJ1-4	TRBV13	-	-
CASSTTGGRGEQYF	TGTGCCAGCAGTACCACAGGGGGAAGGGGCGAGCAGTACTTC	TRBJ2-7	TRBV6-5	-	TRBD1
CASSKDDMGGEAFF	TGTGCCAGCAGCAAAGACGACATGGGGGGTGAAGCTTTCTTT	TRBJ1-1	TRBV4-2	-	-
CASSYSGGSVETQYF	TGTGCCAGCAGTTACTCCGGGGGCAGTGTAGAGACCCAGTACTTC	TRBJ2-5	TRBV6-5	-	-
CASRARTGGKNTGELFF	TGTGCCAGCAGAGCCAGAACAGGGGGGAAGAACACCGGGGAGCTGTTTTTT	TRBJ2-2	TRBV9	once	TRBD1
CASSQEDRGAQYF	TGTGCCAGCAGCCAAGAGGACAGAGGGGCCCAGTACTTC	TRBJ2-5	TRBV14	-	-
CATSRGGTSYEQYF	TGTGCCACCAGCAGAGGGGGTACCTCCTACGAGCAGTACTTC	TRBJ2-7	TRBV15	-	-
CASSEEERGVRRGYF	TGTGCCAGCAGTGAAGAGGAGCGGGGGGTCCGTCGGGGATACTTC	TRBJ2-5	TRBV2	once	TRBD2
CASSEGLWNTEAFF	TGTGCCAGCAGCGAGGGGTTATGGAACACTGAAGCTTTCTTT	TRBJ1-1	TRBV9	-	-
CASSLVRVTDTQYF	TGTGCCAGCAGCTTGGTCAGGGTCACAGATACGCAGTATTTT	TRBJ2-3	TRBV5-6	once	-
CASSRTSGAYEQYF	TGTGCCAGCAGCCGGACCAGCGGGGCCTACGAGCAGTACTTC	TRBJ2-7	TRBV7-2	-	TRBD2
CASSQDRRTSTDTQYF	TGCGCCAGCAGCCAAGACCGCAGGACTAGCACAGATACGCAGTATTTT	TRBJ2-3	TRBV4-1	-	-
CASSLRAAGARGRTQYF	TGTGCCAGCAGCTTAAGGGCAGCGGGGGCTCGCGGTAGGACCCAGTACTTC	TRBJ2-5	TRBV7-6	-	TRBD2